The 18 T cell receptor beta chains given below trace back to one sample, sequenced in a study of cytomegalovirus exposure and HLA in healthy donors. Primers: 60 Vbeta forward and 13 Jbeta reverse. Only in-frame clones appear in the TCRdb table, and some are missing; sequencing was by immunoSEQ multiplex PCR. The table records some 110,000 clones, around three quarters of them present only once. Material: PBMCs. These receptors were collected from a boy aged 5 to 17 in good health and CMV-seronegative.

This clone was found a few times. The chain combines TRBV4-2 with TRBJ1-1; tentatively, D is TRBD1 (6 bases). The germline CDR1 and CDR2 sequences are LGHNA and YNFKEQ. The CDR3 contains 13 residues. The V end lost 2 bases, the J end lost 7 bases, and 11 bases lay between the germline ends. The CDR3 bases are TGTGCCAGCAGCCAAACAGGGAATGGTGAAGCTTTCTTT. As protein: CASSQTGNGEAFF.

The CDR3, as DNA: TGTGCCAGCAGACCCAACAGGCTAGCTAACTATGGCTACACCTTC. It translates to CASRPNRLANYGYTF. The chain combines TRBV2 with TRBJ1-2; tentatively, D is TRBD1 (5 bases). The CDR3 has 15 residues. CDR1 is SNHLY and CDR2 is FYNNEI in the germline V gene. Trimming removed 6 bases at V and 0 bases at J, with 14 bases between.

The chain uses TRBV15 and TRBJ2-5; 10 bases fit TRBD1. From germline, CDR1 is LNHNV and CDR2 YYDKDF (reference sequence). The CDR3 length is 16 residues. J was trimmed by 5 bases and V by 1 base; bases with no gene match: 7. The CDR3 DNA reads as TGTGCCACCAGCAGAGGTGTCGGGACAGGGGATGAGACCCAGTACTTC. Translation gives CATSRGVGTGDETQYF.

The chain links TRBV27 to TRBJ2-1; TRBD1 might be the D (7 bases). CDR1 MNHEY and CDR2 SMNVEV come from the germline V gene (reference sequence). This CDR3 has 16 residues. Trimming removed 2 bases at V and 7 bases at J, with 18 bases between. In DNA form, the CDR3 reads TGTGCCAGCAGTTTAACGTCGTTGACAGGGAGGAATGAGCAGTTCTTC. Encoded protein: CASSLTSLTGRNEQFF.

The chain couples TRBV19 to TRBJ1-1; the D gene is possibly TRBD1 (5 bases). The CDR3 consists of 14 residues. Trimming removed 3 bases from V and 0 bases from J, with 8 bases in between. From germline, CDR1 is LNHDA and CDR2 SQIVND (reference sequence). This CDR3 is CASSIGRVNTEAFF. CDR3 nucleotide sequence: TGTGCCAGTAGTATTGGCAGGGTGAACACTGAAGCTTTCTTT.

This chain uses TRBV27 with TRBJ1-4, with D maybe TRBD1 (5 bases). In germline, CDR1 is MNHEY, CDR2 SMNVEV (reference sequence). Trimming removed 7 bases from V and 0 bases from J, with 18 bases in between. CDR3 length: 17 residues. This CDR3 reads CASTPLGHPATNEKLFF. The CDR3 DNA follows: TGTGCCAGCACCCCCCTTGGACACCCTGCAACTAATGAAAAACTGTTTTTT.

The rearrangement joins TRBV7-9 to TRBJ2-3, with D perhaps matching TRBD2 (6 bases). CDR3 size: 16 residues. CDR1 is SEHNR, CDR2 FQNEAQ, per germline (reference sequence). Trimming shortened V by 3 bases and J by 2 bases, and 15 bases separated the two germline ends. This CDR3 reads CASSFPWGESTDTQYF. The CDR3 DNA reads TGTGCCAGCAGCTTCCCATGGGGGGAGTCCACAGATACGCAGTATTTT.

The rearrangement uses TRBV5-1 and TRBJ1-1; 8 positions match TRBD1. With V trimmed by 0 bases and J by 4 bases, 2 bases remained unmatched. The CDR3 consists of 14 residues. Germline V gives CDR1 SGHRS, CDR2 YFSETQ. The CDR3 bases are TGCGCCAGCAGCTTGGGGACAGGGAGCACTGAAGCTTTCTTT. It translates to CASSLGTGSTEAFF.

The chain employs TRBV7-2 and TRBJ1-5; D gene unclear. The CDR3 length is 13 residues. Trimming removed 4 bases from V and 7 bases from J, with 11 bases in between. Germline assignment: CDR1 SGHTA and CDR2 FQGNSA. The CDR3 region has the DNA TGTGCCAGCAGCTCGCGGGTGGACCAGCCCCAGCATTTT. Protein sequence: CASSSRVDQPQHF.

The chain has TRBV4-2 and TRBJ2-1; D is possibly TRBD2 (5 bases). Trimming took 0 bases from V and 2 from J, leaving 14 bases between them. Germline CDR1 and CDR2: LGHNA and YNFKEQ. The CDR3 contains 17 residues. The CDR3 is CASSQEMGSSPYNEQFF. CDR3 DNA sequence: TGTGCCAGCAGCCAAGAGATGGGGAGCTCCCCCTACAATGAGCAGTTCTTC.

The chain is built from TRBV27 and TRBJ2-7, with D possibly TRBD1 on 6 matching bases. This CDR3 spans 15 amino acids. Per the germline V gene, CDR1 is MNHEY and CDR2 is SMNVEV (reference sequence). V lost 6 bases and J 0 bases, leaving 15 bases between the germline ends. The CDR3 here is CASSATGMSSYEQYF. CDR3 coding DNA: TGTGCCAGCAGCGCGACAGGAATGAGCTCCTACGAGCAGTACTTC.

The sample holds a few counts of this clone. The chain has TRBV7-8 and TRBJ1-4; 10 bases map to TRBD1. Trimming took 5 bases from V and 5 from J; bases not matched to a gene: 5. This CDR3 has 15 amino acids. In germline, CDR1 is SGHVS, CDR2 FQNEAQ. In DNA, the CDR3 is TGTGCCAGCAGCGTCCGGGACAGGGGAAATGAAAAACTGTTTTTT. The encoded protein is CASSVRDRGNEKLFF.

This clone was detected only a few times. The rearrangement joins TRBV5-1 to TRBJ1-1; 9 bases map to TRBD1. V lost 3 bases to trimming and J lost 2 bases; unmatched junction nucleotides: 2. The germline CDR1 and CDR2 sequences are SGHRS and YFSETQ. The CDR3 has 14 residues. The CDR3 sequence is CASSWDRDNTEAFF. In nucleotides, the CDR3 is TGCGCCAGCAGCTGGGACAGGGATAACACTGAAGCTTTCTTT.

The chain carries TRBV28 and TRBJ2-5, with 9 nucleotides matching TRBD1. The V segment lost 3 bases and the J segment 5 bases; nucleotides outside the gene matches: 7. This CDR3 has 15 amino acids. From germline, CDR1 is MDHEN and CDR2 SYDVKM. CDR3 residues: CASSFRDRVIETQYF. CDR3 nucleotide sequence: TGTGCCAGCAGTTTCCGGGACAGGGTGATTGAGACCCAGTACTTC.

The rearrangement uses TRBV5-1 and TRBJ2-7; TRBD1 agrees at 7 bases. J was trimmed by 7 bases and V by 3 bases; bases with no gene match: 4. CDR3 length: 12 amino acids. The germline CDR1 and CDR2 sequences are SGHRS and YFSETQ. The CDR3 loop is CASSYRGREQYF. The DNA for the CDR3 is TGCGCCAGCAGCTACAGGGGTAGGGAGCAGTACTTC.

The chain links TRBV5-1 to TRBJ2-3; D might be TRBD2 (6 bases). The CDR3 consists of 14 residues. Trimming removed 0 bases at V and 4 bases at J, with 9 bases between. Germline-derived CDR1 and CDR2 are SGHRS and YFSETQ. The CDR3 spells CASSLGPGADTQYF. CDR3 nucleotide sequence: TGCGCCAGCAGCTTGGGGCCGGGGGCAGATACGCAGTATTTT.

In DNA, the CDR3 is TGTGCCAGCAACCCTGGGCGGGAGGGCCCGACCTATGGCTACACCTTC. It specifies CASNPGREGPTYGYTF. V gene TRBV28 combines with J gene TRBJ1-2; D ambiguous. CDR1 is MDHEN, CDR2 SYDVKM, per germline. The CDR3 runs 16 residues. Trimming removed 7 bases from V and 4 bases from J, with 22 bases in between.

In its sample, this clone was seen a few times. The CDR3 bases are TGCAGCGTTGGGGAAGGGACAGCTCACGAGCAGTACTTC. This codes for CSVGEGTAHEQYF. J is TRBJ2-7 and V is TRBV29-1; 7 bases are a match to TRBD1. Germline lookup yields CDR1 SQVTM and CDR2 ANQGSEA. V lost 4 bases to trimming and J lost 5 bases; unmatched junction nucleotides: 8. The CDR3 is 13 amino acids.